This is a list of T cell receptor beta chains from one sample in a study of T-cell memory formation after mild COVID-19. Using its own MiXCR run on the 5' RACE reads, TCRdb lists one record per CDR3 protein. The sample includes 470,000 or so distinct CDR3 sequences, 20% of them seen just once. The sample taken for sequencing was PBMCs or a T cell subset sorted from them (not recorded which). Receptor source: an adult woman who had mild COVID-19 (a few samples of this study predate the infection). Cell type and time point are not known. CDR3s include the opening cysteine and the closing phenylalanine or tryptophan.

CDR3aa: CASAAGGWGYTF; j_gene: TRBJ1-2; v_gene: TRBV12-3/TRBV12-4
CDR3aa: CASSFGETGTGQPQHF; j_gene: TRBJ1-5; v_gene: TRBV12-3/TRBV12-4
CDR3aa: CASTVDRGRNQPQHF; j_gene: TRBJ1-5; v_gene: TRBV19
CDR3aa: CASQAGLQETQYF; j_gene: TRBJ2-5; v_gene: TRBV5-1
CDR3aa: CAISTGTYSNQPQHF; j_gene: TRBJ1-5; v_gene: TRBV10-3
CDR3aa: CASSAPGTTDEQFF; j_gene: TRBJ2-1; v_gene: TRBV9
CDR3aa: CASSPIAGPQFGEQFF; j_gene: TRBJ2-1; v_gene: TRBV4-2
CDR3aa: CASRDRDRGRVNEQFF; j_gene: TRBJ2-1; v_gene: TRBV6-1
CDR3aa: CASSFLSGSTDTQYF; j_gene: TRBJ2-3; v_gene: TRBV7-9
CDR3aa: CASGWTVNYGYTF; j_gene: TRBJ1-2; v_gene: TRBV19
CDR3aa: CASSYSEGVGTGELFF; j_gene: TRBJ2-2; v_gene: TRBV6-5
CDR3aa: CSVSTGLKNTEAFF; j_gene: TRBJ1-1; v_gene: TRBV29-1
CDR3aa: CASSLGPKDTQYF; j_gene: TRBJ2-3; v_gene: TRBV7-9
CDR3aa: CASRRTGTGAYEQYF; j_gene: TRBJ2-7; v_gene: TRBV6-5
CDR3aa: CASSLIAGGPLSEQYF; j_gene: TRBJ2-7; v_gene: TRBV5-1
CDR3aa: CASSLPYYEQYF; j_gene: TRBJ2-7; v_gene: TRBV18
CDR3aa: CASSLGGLAYEQFF; j_gene: TRBJ2-1; v_gene: TRBV7-2
CDR3aa: CASSSRENTIYF; j_gene: TRBJ1-3; v_gene: TRBV7-9
CDR3aa: CASSTPRTGESDYGYTF; j_gene: TRBJ1-2; v_gene: TRBV5-6
CDR3aa: CATSRGTGADQPQHF; j_gene: TRBJ1-5; v_gene: TRBV15
CDR3aa: CASIWDRGEKLFF; j_gene: TRBJ1-4; v_gene: TRBV2
CDR3aa: CASSLAWAEETQYF; j_gene: TRBJ2-5; v_gene: TRBV5-1
CDR3aa: CASSNGQLLSYEQYF; j_gene: TRBJ2-7; v_gene: TRBV12-3/TRBV12-4
CDR3aa: CASSSQGASHYGYTF; j_gene: TRBJ1-2; v_gene: TRBV13
CDR3aa: CASSLGRGSGGVETQYF; j_gene: TRBJ2-5; v_gene: TRBV5-5
CDR3aa: CASSSRGTLLGDEQFF; j_gene: TRBJ2-1; v_gene: TRBV11-2
CDR3aa: CATRTVFSGANVLTF; j_gene: TRBJ2-6; v_gene: TRBV19
CDR3aa: CASSSDRGYMNTEAFF; j_gene: TRBJ1-1; v_gene: TRBV6-1
CDR3aa: CASAKDRGRGTQYF; j_gene: TRBJ2-5; v_gene: TRBV6-5
CDR3aa: CASDPGQGNTEAFF; j_gene: TRBJ1-1; v_gene: TRBV5-1
CDR3aa: CASSQDPAAGANVLTF; j_gene: TRBJ2-6; v_gene: TRBV4-3
CDR3aa: CASDLRNTEAFF; j_gene: TRBJ1-1; v_gene: TRBV30
CDR3aa: CSVEKQGYEQYF; j_gene: TRBJ2-7; v_gene: TRBV29-1
CDR3aa: CASSSAGDEQYF; j_gene: TRBJ2-7; v_gene: TRBV7-9
CDR3aa: CASSLVQAGGANEQFF; j_gene: TRBJ2-1; v_gene: TRBV7-2
CDR3aa: CSARTSGETQYF; j_gene: TRBJ2-5; v_gene: TRBV20-1
CDR3aa: CSARDSRGTDLTF; j_gene: TRBJ2-7; v_gene: TRBV20-1
CDR3aa: CAISERTQIVGGTHNEQFF; j_gene: TRBJ2-1; v_gene: TRBV10-3
CDR3aa: CAIRGSYEQYF; j_gene: TRBJ2-7; v_gene: TRBV5-6
CDR3aa: CASCRTGFFNEQYF; j_gene: TRBJ2-7; v_gene: TRBV27
CDR3aa: CASSLGLNYGYTF; j_gene: TRBJ1-2; v_gene: TRBV5-1
CDR3aa: CATSDFGGQPQHF; j_gene: TRBJ1-5; v_gene: TRBV24-1
CDR3aa: CASSSPPGTDASNEQFF; j_gene: TRBJ2-1; v_gene: TRBV5-1
CDR3aa: CASSPPTSGRLTDTQYF; j_gene: TRBJ2-3; v_gene: TRBV11-2
CDR3aa: CASSGDGITDTQYF; j_gene: TRBJ2-3; v_gene: TRBV6-4
CDR3aa: CASSLGTSGFEQYF; j_gene: TRBJ2-7; v_gene: TRBV3-1
CDR3aa: CSVEAGTSGRREQYF; j_gene: TRBJ2-7; v_gene: TRBV29-1
CDR3aa: CASSPGGYQPQHF; j_gene: TRBJ1-5; v_gene: TRBV27
CDR3aa: CASSGDRGTETQYF; j_gene: TRBJ2-5; v_gene: TRBV2
CDR3aa: CASSQDQSNSPLHF; j_gene: TRBJ1-6; v_gene: TRBV14
CDR3aa: CASSPVAGEVYNEQFF; j_gene: TRBJ2-1; v_gene: TRBV28
CDR3aa: CASSLKTGGTGELFF; j_gene: TRBJ2-2; v_gene: TRBV11-2
CDR3aa: CSVEDLGLEDRTNYGYTF; j_gene: TRBJ1-2; v_gene: TRBV29-1
CDR3aa: CASSEDRIWGNTEAFF; j_gene: TRBJ1-1; v_gene: TRBV6-1